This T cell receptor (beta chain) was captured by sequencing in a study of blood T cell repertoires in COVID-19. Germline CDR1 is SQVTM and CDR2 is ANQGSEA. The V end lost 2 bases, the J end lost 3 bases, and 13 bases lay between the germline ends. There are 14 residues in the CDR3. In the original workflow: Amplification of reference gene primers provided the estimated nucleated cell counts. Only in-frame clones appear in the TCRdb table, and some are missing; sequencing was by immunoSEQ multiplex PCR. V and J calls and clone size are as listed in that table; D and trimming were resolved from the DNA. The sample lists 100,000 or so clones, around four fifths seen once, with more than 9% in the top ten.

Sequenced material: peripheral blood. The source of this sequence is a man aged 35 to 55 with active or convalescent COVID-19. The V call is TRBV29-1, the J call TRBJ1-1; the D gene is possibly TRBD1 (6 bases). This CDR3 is CSVESRGRDTEAFF. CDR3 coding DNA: TGCAGCGTTGAATCTAGGGGGAGGGACACTGAAGCTTTCTTT.